This TCR beta chain was observed in a study of shared clonotypes between healthy human individuals. At least ten counts were recorded for this clone. Its antigen is unidentified. Trimming removed 2 bases at V and 0 bases at J, with 10 bases between. The CDR3 has 15 amino acids. Germline CDR1 reads SNHLY; CDR2 reads FYNNEI. Study-level results: Generally, naive subsets came out with larger estimated richness than memory subsets.

Repertoires were generated with immunoSEQ multiplex PCR, while TCRdb's copy carries only in-frame clones and drops some. This table holds around 320,000 clones, around 90% found once. The receptor was isolated from a young man in good health. This chain uses TRBV2 with TRBJ1-1; D remains ambiguous. Sequences were obtained from memory CD8+ T cells sorted from blood. Subset noted: CD45RO+ cells pooled with CCR7-negative TemRA cells. CDR3 sequence reads: CASSENQMMNTEAFF. CDR3 DNA sequence: TGTGCCAGCAGTGAAAATCAAATGATGAACACTGAAGCTTTCTTT.